This T cell receptor (beta chain) originates from a study of T cells expressing NK-cell markers. This CDR3 contains 13 residues. Germline V gene sequence: CDR1 SGHVS, CDR2 FNYEAQ. TCRdb reprocessed the 5' RACE reads and stores each CDR3 protein as one record, lacking DNA. The listing contains 300,000 to 500,000 distinct CDR3 sequences. The sample was blood T cells: a sorted CD56 or NKG2C T cell subset, CD4+ or CD8+ T cells, or bulk PBMC T cells (not recorded which). The V and J genes are TRBV7-6 and TRBJ1-4. This receptor was obtained from a woman aged 50 to 60 in good health. The CDR3: CASSLVIGEKLFF.